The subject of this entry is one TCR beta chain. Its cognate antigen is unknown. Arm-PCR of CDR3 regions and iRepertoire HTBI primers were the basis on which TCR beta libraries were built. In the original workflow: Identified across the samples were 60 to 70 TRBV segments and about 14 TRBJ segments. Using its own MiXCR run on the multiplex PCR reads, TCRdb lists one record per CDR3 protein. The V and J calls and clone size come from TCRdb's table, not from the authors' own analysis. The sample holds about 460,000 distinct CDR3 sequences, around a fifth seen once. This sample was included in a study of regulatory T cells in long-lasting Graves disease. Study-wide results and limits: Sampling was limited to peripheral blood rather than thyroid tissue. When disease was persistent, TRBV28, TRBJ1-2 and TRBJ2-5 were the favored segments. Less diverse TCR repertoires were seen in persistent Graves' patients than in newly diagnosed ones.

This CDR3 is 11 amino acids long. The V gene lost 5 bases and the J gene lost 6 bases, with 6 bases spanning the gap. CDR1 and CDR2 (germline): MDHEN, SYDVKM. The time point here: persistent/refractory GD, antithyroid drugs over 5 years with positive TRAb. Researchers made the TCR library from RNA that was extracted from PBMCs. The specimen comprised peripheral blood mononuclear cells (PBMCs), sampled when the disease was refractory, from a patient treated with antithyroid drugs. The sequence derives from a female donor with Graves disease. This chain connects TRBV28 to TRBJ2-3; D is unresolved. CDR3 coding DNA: TGTGCCAGCAGTATCCGGGATACGCAGTATTTT. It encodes CASSIRDTQYF.